This T cell receptor beta chain derives from a study of blood T cell repertoires in COVID-19. Across the study: Whether acute or convalescent, the COVID-19 samples came from the United States, Italy and Spain.

This table comes from immunoSEQ multiplex PCR, and its TCRdb copy is limited to in-frame clones, with some not included. Of 150,000 to 200,000 clones in the sample, 80% to 85% are singletons; the top ten hold over 4%. All enrollees were about 18 to 90 years old and from fewer than 30 US areas. Cohort assignment relied on participant-reported clinical history. Within the 2 weeks before study entry, each person in the exposed group met a COVID-19 case. The CDR3 totals 18 residues. This TCR was recovered from an older man who had been exposed to COVID-19. V usage is TRBV21-1 and J usage is TRBJ2-6; TRBD1, the table's D call, lacks a check against the DNA. TRBV21-1 is a known pseudogene. The sequencing sample was made of PBMCs or T cells enriched from blood (not recorded which). This CDR3 is CASSNRDRVLSGANVLTF. The CDR3, as DNA: TGTGCCAGCAGCAATAGGGACAGGGTCCTCTCTGGGGCCAACGTCCTGACTTTC.